This T cell receptor beta chain was retrieved from a study of T cell responses to AZD1222 COVID-19 vaccine. General study results and limits: Breadth and depth of Spike-specific TCRs rose after two AZD1222 doses. There were vaccine-associated CD4 TCRs across spike, dominant at 160-218 and 743-854. Clonal diversity may have been underestimated in mostly white British donors.

The study pooled second doses at about 4 or about 12 weeks. With regard to this clone: Its antigen is still unknown.

The CDR3 is 14 residues long. CDR1 and CDR2 from the germline V gene are WNHNN and SYGVQD (reference sequence). Trimming cost V 3 bases and J 12 bases, with 21 bases left between them. Here immunoSEQ multiplex PCR was the method, and the copy in TCRdb shows in-frame clones only, minus some. This table has approximately 77,000 clones, about 92% appearing once. This TCR came from an adult who received the AZD1222 COVID-19 vaccine. Sequences were derived from peripheral blood, sampled 28 days after the second AZD1222 dose. The rearrangement joins TRBV10-1 to TRBJ2-7; maybe TRBD2 (5 bases). The CDR3 DNA is TGCGCCAGCAGTGATGAGGCGGCGGGCGCTTCGTTGTACTTC. Protein sequence: CASSDEAAGASLYF.